This T cell receptor beta chain is from a study of CD8+ T cells in alopecia areata (dated by TCRdb to the late 2010s). In the study overall: Treated patients were enrolled in an open-label pilot trial of oral tofacitinib at 5 to 10 mg twice daily for moderate-to-severe alopecia areata. The RNA source kit depended on sample type: the PAXgene miRNA kit for fixed scalp, the miRNeasy kit for PBMCs, and the RNeasy kit for mouse skin. High-throughput TCRbeta sequencing was used to examine T cell clonal expansion in alopecia areata in both the C3H/HeJ mouse model and human patients. Scalp clonality was compared among normal scalp (n=4), patchy alopecia areata scalp (n=8), and alopecia totalis/universalis scalp (n=8). Biopsies were taken from tofacitinib-treated patients at baseline and again at 4 and 24 weeks into treatment, and several of those patients also had a later scalp biopsy. Tofacitinib was given for 6 to 18 months, followed by 6 months of follow-up off drug to assess delayed response and recurrence. Amplification of TCRbeta CDR3 regions was done by immunoSEQ multiplex PCR using 35 Vbeta forward primers and 13 Jbeta reverse primers. In treated patients, disease severity was measured using the SALT score, which gives the percentage of scalp surface area affected. Human TCRbeta sequencing covered scalp tissue and sorted CD4+ and CD8+ peripheral blood T cells from patchy and totalis/universalis alopecia areata patients and healthy controls.

On this clone itself: The target of this receptor is not known. No quality values exist for individual bases; no much larger clone is one base distant.

The germline V gene yields SGHTA for CDR1 and FQGNSA for CDR2. Trimming takes 3 bases off V and 5 bases off J; junction bases not matched to a gene: 3. The CDR3 has 13 amino acids, counting the end cysteine and phenylalanine. The CDR3 DNA has 39 bases and is translated from base 1. Study-wide findings and limitations: Because the treated cohort was small and included a single nonresponder, larger studies are needed to assess links between baseline CD8+ expansion and response. Compared with mice, TCR sequences shared between patients were less clear, possibly partly because of HLA diversity across the patient population. Unlike mouse skin, where gammadelta T cells dominate, normal human skin contains resident alphabeta T cells that get sequenced too, which complicates analysis of the scalp TCR repertoire. Higher clonality and more expanded CD8+ clones were observed in lesional scalp than in normal scalp, particularly in alopecia totalis/universalis, a finding suggestive of antigenic drive. With tofacitinib, both scalp clonality and the number of expanded CD8+ clones among the top 100 scalp clones went down significantly. Many expanded lesional clones persisted in scalp and blood during tofacitinib treatment, which may partly explain relapse after stopping treatment.

The treatment or condition label, read with the paper, signifies: oral pan-JAK inhibitor, 5-10 mg twice daily. Lesional scalp punch biopsies and peripheral blood were collected from alopecia areata patients. After PBMCs were isolated by density centrifugation and stained for CD3, CD4 and CD8, a FACSAria was used to sort CD4+ and CD8+ T cells. The method behind the library was the immunoSEQ multiplex PCR assay. For TCR sequencing, RNA was extracted from every sample and reverse transcribed into cDNA to serve as template. First-strand cDNA was synthesized with SuperScript III using a 2:1 mix of oligo-dT and random hexamers. A synthetic immune receptor repertoire was used to assess amplification bias, and residual bias was removed computationally. From the authors' description of their analysis: Raw reads were preprocessed to remove errors, and CDR3 was defined by IMGT conventions from the conserved cysteine to phenylalanine. Clonality was calculated as 1 minus Shannon entropy normalized by log2 of the number of productive unique TCRs. Scalp TCRbeta sequences were cross-referenced with sorted blood CD4 and CD8 repertoires so that the CD4 or CD8 identity of scalp clones could be inferred. The source is immuneACCESS, and TCRdb retained only in-frame sequences with V and J called. Part of the clones is not carried over; for the studies checked, unresolved V genes explain less than half of this, and the remainder is unexplained. V and J calls and clone size are as listed in that table; D and trimming were resolved from the DNA. The sample table lists about 270,000 clones, about 62% of them with a count of one. Clones ranked in the top ten supply around 0.84% of the sample.

Sequenced here: CD4+ T cells sorted from blood, sampled at approximately week 51, from a patient treated with tofacitinib. This receptor was obtained from a human donor with alopecia areata. The sequence links TRBV7-2 to TRBJ2-7; 8 middle bases align to TRBD2. The sequenced DNA: TGTGCCAGCAGCTTTAGCGGGGTGAACGAGCAGTACTTC. Its coded protein is CASSFSGVNEQYF.